These 14 T cell receptor beta chains were all obtained from the same sample, sequenced in a study of blood T cell repertoires in COVID-19. Profiling relied on immunoSEQ multiplex PCR, and the TCRdb table lists in-frame clones only, not all of them. Of fewer than 110,000 clones in the sample, roughly nine tenths were seen once. The sequenced sample consisted of peripheral blood. These receptors were taken from a man in his forties or fifties with acute or convalescent COVID-19.

The V and J genes are TRBV7-2 and TRBJ1-4; 8 positions agree with TRBD1. There are 16 residues in the CDR3. Unmatched junction bases numbered 4, after V lost 4 bases and J lost 0 bases. Looked up from germline, CDR1 is SGHTA and CDR2 is FQGNSA. This chain's CDR3 is CASSSTGGPTNEKLFF. The CDR3 DNA follows: TGTGCCAGCAGCTCCACAGGGGGTCCAACTAATGAAAAACTGTTTTTT.

The rearrangement links TRBV12-3 or TRBV12-4 to TRBJ2-7; weak D call: TRBD2 (5 bases). CDR3 length: 13 residues. V was trimmed by 5 bases and J by 1 base, leaving 9 bases between them. CDR3 residues: CASSADSSYEQYF. The CDR3 DNA is TGTGCCAGCAGTGCGGACTCTTCCTACGAGCAGTACTTC.

The chain carries TRBV18 and TRBJ2-5, with TRBD2 identical over 7 bases. Losses at the gene ends were 6 bases for V and 0 bases for J; bases not matched to a gene: 4. Germline V gene sequence: CDR1 KGHSH, CDR2 LQKENI. The CDR3 consists of 14 residues. For the CDR3, the DNA is TGTGCCAGCTCGACGGGGGGTGACCAAGAGACCCAGTACTTC. Residues: CASSTGGDQETQYF.

The V gene is TRBV6-2 or TRBV6-3, the J gene TRBJ1-5; D call uncertain. V was cut by 4 bases and J by 7 bases, with 14 bases left in between. This CDR3 comprises 14 residues. The germline CDR1 and CDR2 sequences are MNHEY and SVGEGT. The CDR3 sequence is CASSWPDRRQPQHF. The CDR3 bases are TGTGCCAGCAGTTGGCCAGATAGGAGGCAGCCCCAGCATTTT.

V usage is TRBV28 and J usage is TRBJ2-3; 9 nucleotides agree with TRBD2. V gave up 5 bases and J gave up 2 bases; unmatched junction bases: 8. The germline gives CDR1 MDHEN, CDR2 SYDVKM. The CDR3 runs 16 residues. CDR3 nucleotides: TGTGCCAGCAGTACATTAGCGGGGGTCTACACAGATACGCAGTATTTT. Protein sequence: CASSTLAGVYTDTQYF.

The chain carries TRBV5-5 and TRBJ2-1; the D gene is possibly TRBD2 (5 bases). CDR3 length: 16 residues. Trimming took off 4 bases at V and 13 bases at J, with 27 bases between the two ends. Germline CDR1 SGHKS, CDR2 YYEKEE (reference sequence). The CDR3 here is CASSAAGFDVTTRQFF. The CDR3 region has the DNA TGTGCCAGCAGCGCGGCGGGTTTTGACGTGACAACCCGCCAGTTCTTC.

V usage is TRBV7-2 and J usage is TRBJ2-7; 9 bases are shared with TRBD1. The CDR3 spans 16 residues. V gave up 1 base and J gave up 2 bases; unmatched junction bases: 6. CDR1 and CDR2 (germline): SGHTA, FQGNSA. Here the CDR3 reads CASSLEARQGAYEQYF. DNA for the CDR3: TGTGCCAGCAGCTTAGAGGCGAGACAGGGGGCCTACGAGCAGTACTTC.

The V call is TRBV5-1, the J call TRBJ2-7; 8 nucleotides align to TRBD1. V gave up 5 bases and J gave up 6 bases; unmatched junction bases: 7. This CDR3 comprises 13 residues. The germline CDR1 and CDR2 sequences are SGHRS and YFSETQ. This CDR3 is CASRQTTGGEQYF. The DNA for the CDR3 is TGCGCCAGCAGACAAACCACAGGGGGCGAGCAGTACTTC.

The genes are TRBV27 and TRBJ1-2; D might be TRBD1 (6 bases). The CDR3 covers 16 residues. Germline-derived CDR1 and CDR2 are MNHEY and SMNVEV (reference sequence). The V end was cut by 4 bases, the J end by 2 bases, with 17 bases between. The CDR3 bases are TGTGCCAGCAGTTCCGCTACCGACAGGAGGAACTATGGCTACACCTTC. This translates into CASSSATDRRNYGYTF.

CDR3 coding DNA: TGTGCCAGTAGTATATGGGGAGGTGACACCGGGGAGCTGTTTTTT. It yields the protein CASSIWGGDTGELFF. The chain carries TRBV19 and TRBJ2-2, with D maybe TRBD2 (6 bases). The germline V and J ends were trimmed by 2 bases and 3 bases, with 10 bases remaining between them. Per germline, CDR1 LNHDA and CDR2 SQIVND (reference sequence). CDR3 length equals 15 residues.

The V and J genes are TRBV18 and TRBJ2-7, with TRBD1 as a possible D gene (7 bases). Per the germline V gene, CDR1 is KGHSH and CDR2 is LQKENI. The CDR3 contains 17 residues. V was clipped by 5 bases and J by 2 bases, with 22 bases between them. Here the CDR3 DNA reads TGTGCCAGCTCATCCACCCATCGACAGGGAGGCACCTACGAGCAGTACTTC. As protein: CASSSTHRQGGTYEQYF.

This rearrangement joins TRBV2 to TRBJ2-7; 9 bases line up with TRBD2. The junction had 9 bases not matched to a gene; V was cut back by 10 bases and J by 2 bases. There are 14 residues in the CDR3. Looked up from germline, CDR1 is SNHLY and CDR2 is FYNNEI. The CDR3 nucleotides read TGTGCCACCCAGCCCACTAGCGGGCCCTACGAGCAGTACTTC. It specifies CATQPTSGPYEQYF.

The chain uses TRBV9 and TRBJ1-5; the D gene is possibly TRBD1 (5 bases). Germline V gives CDR1 SGDLS, CDR2 YYNGEE. The ends were cut back, 0 bases at V and 4 bases at J, with 11 bases in the middle. CDR3 length equals 15 residues. This CDR3 is CASSVEGQWNQPQHF. CDR3 nucleotides: TGTGCCAGCAGCGTAGAGGGGCAGTGGAATCAGCCCCAGCATTTT.

This clone has just one count. The V gene is TRBV6-5, the J gene TRBJ2-3; 14 nucleotides align to TRBD2. The CDR3 is made up of 16 amino acids. Germline V gives CDR1 MNHEY, CDR2 SVGAGI. The junction had 4 bases not matched to a gene; V was cut back by 4 bases and J by 4 bases. As DNA, the CDR3 is TGTGCCAGCAGTTCCTGGACTAGCGGGGGGCCAGATACGCAGTATTTT. Protein sequence: CASSSWTSGGPDTQYF.